The 12 T cell receptor delta chains below come from one sample, sequenced in a study of delta chain sequences of gamma delta T cells. TCRdb redid clone calling on the 5' RACE reads using CATT. The sample has roughly 700 delta-chain clones, about 20% seen once. Material: either unsorted cells or a sorted T cell fraction (not recorded which). The receptors were sampled from a human donor in good health.

This clone was seen only a few times. The V and J genes are TRDV2 and TRDJ1; TRDD2 agrees at 9 bases. The CDR3 is made up of 18 amino acids. V shed 6 bases and J 0 bases; nucleotides not matched to a gene: 16. Germline loops: CDR1 GEAIGNYY, CDR2 EKD. The CDR3 nucleotides read TGTGCCTGTTCGGGCCTTCCTACGGTGGGGGAAAACACCGATAAACTCATCTTT. Protein product: CACSGLPTVGENTDKLIF.

This clone was detected only a few times. This rearrangement joins TRDV2 to TRDJ1, with TRDD3 identical over 10 bases. Germline CDR1 and CDR2: GEAIGNYY and EKD. Trimming at V came to 3 bases and at J to 0 bases, leaving 12 bases not matched to a gene. The CDR3 consists of 18 residues. CDR3 loop: CACDRVLGDPKYTDKLIF. In DNA, the CDR3 is TGTGCCTGTGACCGTGTACTGGGGGATCCAAAATACACCGATAAACTCATCTTT.

This clone was detected a few times. This chain joins TRDV2 and TRDJ2; 12 bases are shared with TRDD3. The germline gives CDR1 GEAIGNYY, CDR2 EKD. V dropped 2 bases and J dropped 2; count of bases not matched to a gene: 8. This CDR3 comprises 18 residues. The CDR3 here is CACDKVLGDTTLTAQLFF. The CDR3 DNA reads TGTGCCTGTGACAAAGTACTGGGGGATACAACCTTGACAGCACAACTCTTCTTT.

Turning to this clone: A far larger clone is just one base off, so this is likely a read error. The rearrangement links TRDV2 to TRDJ1; weak D call: TRDD3 (5 bases). The CDR3 has 22 residues. Germline V gene sequence: CDR1 GEAIGNYY, CDR2 EKD. The chain's CDR3 is CACDTLQGLTTGRTRYTDKLTF. The DNA for the CDR3 is TGTGCCTGTGACACGCTCCAAGGCCTAACTACTGGAAGAACCCGGTACACCGATAAACTCACCTTT.

Here the CDR3 DNA reads TGTGCCTGTGACACCGTATTGGGGGATACCGTTCGCACCGATAAACTCATCTTT. It encodes CACDTVLGDTVRTDKLIF. J is TRDJ1 and V is TRDV2; the match to TRDD3 covers 10 bases. The trim removed 0 bases at V and 1 base at J, leaving 10 bases unmatched. The V gene's germline CDR1 is GEAIGNYY and CDR2 EKD. The CDR3 runs 18 residues.

The chain couples TRDV2 to TRDJ3; 12 bases align to TRDD3. CDR3 length: 18 amino acids. Trimming removed 0 bases from V and 6 bases from J; junction bases left unmatched: 5. Germline assignment: CDR1 GEAIGNYY and CDR2 EKD. CDR3 DNA: TGTGCCTGTGACACCGTCCTGGGGGATACGGTGGACACCCGACAGATGTTTTTC. It translates to CACDTVLGDTVDTRQMFF.

The rearrangement links TRDV2 to TRDJ1, with TRDD3 matching over 12 bases. This CDR3 is built from 20 residues. V dropped 0 bases and J dropped 3; count of bases not matched to a gene: 16. In germline, CDR1 is GEAIGNYY, CDR2 EKD. CDR3 residues: CACDTVRRPSPGGYADKLIF. CDR3 bases: TGTGCCTGTGACACCGTTCGCAGGCCGTCCCCTGGGGGATACGCCGATAAACTCATCTTT.

The chain uses TRDV2 and TRDJ3; TRDD3 is a possible D gene (6 bases). The CDR3 extends over 21 amino acids. V lost 3 bases to trimming and J lost 0 bases, with 23 bases between them. CDR1 GEAIGNYY and CDR2 EKD come from the germline V gene. CDR3 sequence: CACDPTAGGLSHSWDTRQMFF. The DNA of the CDR3 is TGTGCCTGTGACCCAACCGCAGGGGGACTCTCTCACTCCTGGGACACCCGACAGATGTTTTTC.

This clone was picked up a small number of times. Here the J gene is TRDJ1 and the V gene is not called; whether TRDD3, the table's D call, matches the DNA was not checked. The CDR3 covers 30 residues. The CDR3 coding sequence is TGTGCTACTCTATCCTCTTGGGGGGGTTTCATTGTGCCTTCCTACGTCGGCTTGGGGCTGGGGGATAGGGCCACCGATAAACTCATCTTT. This translates into CATLSSWGGFIVPSYVGLGLGDRATDKLIF.

As for this clone: One base separates it from a far larger clone, so it is likely a read error. This chain joins TRDV2 and TRDJ1; possibly TRDD3 for D (5 bases). Trimming left V 2 bases short and J 3 bases short, with 18 bases between. Germline V gives CDR1 GEAIGNYY, CDR2 EKD. This CDR3 is 16 amino acids long. The CDR3 DNA sequence: TGTGCCTGTGACAAGTTTGGGGTCACGGGGGCCGATAAACTCATCTTT. As protein: CACDKFGVTGADKLIF.

As concerns this clone: A far larger clone is one nucleotide away, so this likely arose from a read error. The V call is TRDV2, the J call TRDJ3, with 8 bases identical to TRDD3. The CDR3 covers 21 residues. Per germline, CDR1 GEAIGNYY and CDR2 EKD. CDR3 sequence reads: CACDPVHTLGDSSLDTRQMFF. The CDR3 region has the DNA TGTGCCTGTGACCCCGTTCACACGCTGGGGGACTCTTCCTTGGACACCCGACAGATGTTTTTC.

This clone was found once. V and J are TRDV2 and TRDJ1, with 11 bases lining up with TRDD3. The CDR3 runs to 17 residues. Germline CDR1 GEAIGNYY, CDR2 EKD. V was pared by 1 base and J by 4 bases, with 10 bases of the junction left unmatched. CDR3 amino acids: CACDTLLLGDTVDKLIF. DNA for the CDR3: TGTGCCTGTGACACTCTTCTGCTGGGGGATACAGTCGATAAACTCATCTTT.